The present entry profiles one T cell receptor beta chain with its context. The data originate from a study of T cell changes during pregnancy in multiple sclerosis. Sequenced by immunoSEQ multiplex PCR; TCRdb stores in-frame clones only, minus some. Of roughly 38,000 clones in the sample, roughly 91% are singletons; the top ten hold roughly 10%. The CDR3 is made up of 16 amino acids. The trim removed 11 bases at V and 0 bases at J, leaving 15 bases unmatched. Germline V gene lookup returns CDR1 SNHLY and CDR2 FYNNEI. The chain carries TRBV2 and TRBJ1-2; 7 bases are shared with TRBD1. This sequence originates from a female donor with multiple sclerosis, enrolled in a pregnancy study. This specimen was CD8+ T cells from peripheral blood mononuclear cells, taken in the first trimester of pregnancy. CDR3 sequence (DNA): TGTGCCCGATCCGGGACAGCAGTATTTTCTAACTATGGCTACACCTTC. Amino acid sequence: CARSGTAVFSNYGYTF.